This T cell receptor beta chain was obtained from a study of blood T cell repertoires in COVID-19. Study overall: The samples span acute and convalescent COVID-19 from the United States, Italy and Spain. PBMCs, B-cell-depleted T cells, or T cells provided the cDNA or gDNA that made up the material.

The CDR3 covers 16 residues. V was pared by 2 bases and J by 8 bases, with 9 bases of the junction left unmatched. Germline CDR1 is KGHSH and CDR2 is LQKENI. Study processing details: Amplification of reference gene primers was used by the study to estimate nucleated cell counts. Clones were sequenced by immunoSEQ multiplex PCR, and TCRdb holds only the in-frame ones, with some missing. V and J calls and clone size are given by that table; D and trimming were obtained from the DNA. The sample lists approximately 74,000 clones, about 89% occurring once. The receptor comes from a woman aged 60-70 years with acute or convalescent COVID-19. The sequencing input was peripheral blood. This chain joins TRBV18 and TRBJ2-1; 10 bases align to TRBD2. Here the CDR3 reads CASSPISAGGPDEQFF. CDR3 DNA: TGTGCCAGCTCACCAATCTCAGCGGGGGGGCCGGATGAGCAGTTCTTC.